Below, 17 T cell receptor beta chains from the same sample are listed, as sequenced in a study of response to subunit inactivated influenza vaccine. TCRdb used MiXCR to reprocess the RT-PCR reads, holding one entry per CDR3 protein. Of some 850,000 distinct CDR3 sequences listed, about 18% are singletons. The source was PBMCs from blood, collected roughly 5 days after vaccination. All receptors derive from a man aged 50 to 59 who received an inactivated influenza vaccine.

In its sample, this clonotype was seen many times. The rearrangement joins TRBV27 to TRBJ2-7; possible D gene TRBD2, 5 bases. CDR1 is MNHEY, CDR2 SMNVEV, per germline (reference sequence). Trimming removed 2 bases at V and 2 bases at J, with 7 bases between. The CDR3 consists of 13 residues. The CDR3 loop is CASSLRETYEQYF. In DNA form, the CDR3 reads TGTGCCAGCAGTTTAAGGGAGACCTACGAGCAGTACTTC.

The chain employs TRBV7-2 and TRBJ2-1, with D perhaps matching TRBD1 or TRBD2 (6 bases each). V dropped 2 bases and J dropped 6 bases, with 17 bases sitting between them. Germline loops: CDR1 SGHTA, CDR2 FQGNSA. CDR3 size: 16 residues. CDR3 loop: CASSLRWGAEGNEQFF. The CDR3 DNA sequence: TGTGCCAGCAGCTTAAGATGGGGGGCGGAGGGCAATGAGCAGTTCTTC.

This clonotype has at least ten counts. The rearrangement uses TRBV20-1 and TRBJ1-5; 9 nucleotides match TRBD1. The CDR3 runs to 16 residues. V dropped 0 bases and J dropped 7; count of bases not matched to a gene: 10. Germline CDR1 reads DFQATT; CDR2 reads SNEGSKA (reference sequence). The CDR3 is CSARELRTGGGQPQHF. The CDR3 nucleotides are TGCAGTGCTAGAGAACTCCGAACAGGGGGCGGACAGCCCCAGCATTTT.

This clonotype was counted between two and nine times. The J gene is TRBJ2-7, the V gene TRBV30; D is undetermined. The CDR3 runs to 12 residues. V was cut by 4 bases and J by 1 base, with 8 bases left in between. Germline V CDR1 and CDR2: GTSNPN, SVGIG (reference sequence). In DNA, the CDR3 is TGTGCCTGGATTGGCAGTTCCTACGAGCAGTACTTC. Protein sequence: CAWIGSSYEQYF. The entire variable domain, with the rest obtained from reference TRBV30 and TRBJ2-7, is as follows: SQTIHQWPATLVQPVGSPLSLECTVEGTSNPNLYWYRQAAGRGLQLLFYSVGIGQISSEVPQNLSASRPQDRQFILSSKKLLLSDSGFYLCAWIGSSYEQYFGPGTRLTVT.

In its sample, this clonotype was seen a few times. The rearrangement links TRBV6-1 to TRBJ2-5, with a tentative D call TRBD2 (6 bases). The CDR3 has 14 amino acids. The germline V gene has CDR1 MNHNS and CDR2 SASEGT. Trimming pared 10 bases from V and 5 bases from J, leaving 20 bases between. CDR3: CATTRRAVVETQYF. The CDR3 bases are TGTGCCACCACCCGGAGGGCTGTTGTGGAGACCCAGTACTTC.

This chain links TRBV10-3 with TRBJ2-2; D is undetermined. The CDR3 consists of 17 residues. Per germline, CDR1 ENHRY and CDR2 SYGVKD. V lost 4 bases, J lost 0 bases, and 15 bases lay in between. The CDR3 bases are TGTGCCATCAGTGTTGCAGTGAATCCCGCGAACACCGGGGAGCTGTTTTTT. Protein: CAISVAVNPANTGELFF.

Worth noting for this clonotype: Just one base apart from a much larger clone, this may be a read error. The chain has TRBV20-1 and TRBJ2-1; D possibly corresponds to TRBD1 (6 bases). Germline V gives CDR1 DFQATT, CDR2 SNEGSKA (reference sequence). The CDR3 runs to 15 residues. CDR3 loop: CSARVGQGFRDEHFF. CDR3 nucleotide sequence: TGCAGTGCTAGAGTAGGGCAGGGGTTCCGCGATGAGCACTTCTTC.

Ten or more counts support this clonotype. The chain uses TRBV29-1 and TRBJ2-5; D gene ambiguous. This CDR3 region has 14 residues. V lost 2 bases, J lost 0 bases, and 10 bases lay in between. Looked up from germline, CDR1 is SQVTM and CDR2 is ANQGSEA. The CDR3 loop reads CSVEPLGDQETQYF. The DNA of the CDR3 is TGCAGCGTTGAACCTTTGGGTGACCAAGAGACCCAGTACTTC. The variable domain in full, with the rest retrieved from reference TRBV29-1 and TRBJ2-5, is SAVISQKPSRDICQRGTSLTIQCQVDSQVTMMFWYRQQPGQSLTLIATANQGSEATYESGFVIDKFPISRPNLTFSTLTVSNMSPEDSSIYLCSVEPLGDQETQYFGPGTRLLVL.

The J gene is TRBJ2-7, the V gene TRBV20-1; no clear D gene. This CDR3 contains 13 residues. V shed 3 bases and J shed 2 bases, with 11 bases lying between them. The germline CDR1 and CDR2 sequences are DFQATT and SNEGSKA (reference sequence). CDR3 bases: TGCAGTGCTAGTTATGTCGGCACCTACGAGCAGTACTTC. It encodes CSASYVGTYEQYF.

Only a few counts were recorded for this clonotype. The chain carries TRBV7-2 and TRBJ2-1; D is unresolved. Germline CDR1 SGHTA, CDR2 FQGNSA. The CDR3 runs to 14 residues. The V end lost 8 bases, the J end lost 2 bases, and 13 bases lay between the germline ends. The CDR3 is CASSNGRTYNEQFF. The DNA of the CDR3 is TGTGCCAGCTCTAACGGGCGGACCTACAATGAGCAGTTCTTC.

This clonotype came up a few times. The CDR3 protein is CASSQDRRNQPQHF. In DNA, the CDR3 is TGTGCCAGCAGCCAGGACAGACGCAATCAGCCCCAGCATTTT. The V gene is TRBV4-2, the J gene TRBJ1-5; D is perhaps TRBD1 (6 bases). Germline V gene lookup returns CDR1 LGHNA and CDR2 YNFKEQ. The CDR3 is 14 amino acids. V was cut by 3 bases and J by 2 bases, with 8 bases left in between.

This clonotype was detected a few times. V usage is TRBV3-1 and J usage is TRBJ2-1; tentatively, D is TRBD2 (7 bases). Trimming stripped 1 base from V and 6 bases from J, with 13 bases between. The CDR3 spans 15 residues. In germline, CDR1 is LGHDT, CDR2 YNNKEL (reference sequence). In DNA form, the CDR3 reads TGTGCCAGCAGCCAAGGGCGGAGGGGGGGCAATGAGCAGTTCTTC. This gives the protein CASSQGRRGGNEQFF.

This clonotype was found a few times. The rearrangement uses TRBV20-1 and TRBJ1-2; D may be TRBD1 (5 bases). The CDR3 loop spans 11 amino acids. V was trimmed by 6 bases and J by 5 bases, leaving 10 bases between them. Germline V gene lookup returns CDR1 DFQATT and CDR2 SNEGSKA (reference sequence). The DNA of the CDR3 is TGCAGTGCCCCAGGGCTGTATGGCTACACCTTC. Protein sequence: CSAPGLYGYTF.

The genes are TRBV7-9 and TRBJ2-7, with TRBD1 as a possible D gene (6 bases). Germline V CDR1 and CDR2: SEHNR, FQNEAQ (reference sequence). The CDR3 is 17 amino acids. Between the trimmed V and J ends, which lost 5 bases and 4 bases, there was a span of 24 bases. CDR3 region: CASSPRTVKSLFYEQYF. CDR3 sequence (DNA): TGTGCCAGCAGCCCAAGGACAGTGAAGAGTCTATTTTACGAGCAGTACTTC.

This chain links TRBV7-9 with TRBJ1-2, with D possibly being TRBD1 (6 bases). CDR1 and CDR2 (germline): SEHNR, FQNEAQ (reference sequence). Trimming left V 4 bases short and J 4 bases short, with 13 bases between. This CDR3 comprises 14 residues. The CDR3 DNA follows: TGTGCCAGCAGCTACAGGGCGGGGGTCTATGGCTACACCTTC. Translation gives CASSYRAGVYGYTF. The whole variable domain, filled in from reference TRBV7-9 and TRBJ1-2, reads DTGVSQNPRHKITKRGQNVTFRCDPISEHNRLYWYRQTLGQGPEFLTYFQNEAQLEKSRLLSDRFSAERPKGSFSTLEIQRTEQGDSAMYLCASSYRAGVYGYTFGSGTRLTVV.

Ten or more counts support this clonotype. The chain joins TRBV11-2 to TRBJ2-1; D might be TRBD2 (6 bases). Germline V gives CDR1 SGHAT, CDR2 FQNNGV. V shed 3 bases and J shed 10 bases, with 10 bases lying between them. The CDR3 has 12 residues. The DNA of the CDR3 is TGTGCCAGCAGCTTGGGGGGATCGGAGCAGTTCTTC. The encoded protein is CASSLGGSEQFF. The full variable domain, completed using reference TRBV11-2 and TRBJ2-1, is EAGVAQSPRYKIIEKRQSVAFWCNPISGHATLYWYQQILGQGPKLLIQFQNNGVVDDSQLPKDRFSAERLKGVDSTLKIQPAKLEDSAVYLCASSLGGSEQFFGPGTRLTVL.

This clonotype was found many times. The chain joins TRBV29-1 to TRBJ1-1; D ambiguous. Germline lookup yields CDR1 SQVTM and CDR2 ANQGSEA. Trimming shortened V by 4 bases and J by 2 bases, and 14 bases separated the two germline ends. The CDR3 contains 14 residues. The CDR3 sequence is CSVAPGSGNTEAFF. In nucleotides, the CDR3 is TGCAGCGTTGCCCCCGGGTCAGGTAACACTGAAGCTTTCTTT. Using reference TRBV29-1 and TRBJ1-1 for the parts outside the CDR3, the full variable domain is SAVISQKPSRDICQRGTSLTIQCQVDSQVTMMFWYRQQPGQSLTLIATANQGSEATYESGFVIDKFPISRPNLTFSTLTVSNMSPEDSSIYLCSVAPGSGNTEAFFGQGTRLTVV.